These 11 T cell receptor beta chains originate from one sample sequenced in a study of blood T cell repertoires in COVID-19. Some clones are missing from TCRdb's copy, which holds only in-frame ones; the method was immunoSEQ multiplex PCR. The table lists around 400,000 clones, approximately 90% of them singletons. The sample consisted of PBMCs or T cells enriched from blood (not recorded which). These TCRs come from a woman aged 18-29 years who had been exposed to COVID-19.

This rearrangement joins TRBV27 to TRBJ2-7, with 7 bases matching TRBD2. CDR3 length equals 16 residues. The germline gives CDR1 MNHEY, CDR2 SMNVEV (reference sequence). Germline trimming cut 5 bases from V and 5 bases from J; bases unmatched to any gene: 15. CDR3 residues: CASSPGRWGSGNEQYF. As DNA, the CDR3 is TGTGCCAGCAGTCCAGGGAGGTGGGGGAGCGGGAACGAGCAGTACTTC.

The CDR3 region is CASMSGDRVRFF. Here the CDR3 DNA reads TGTGCCAGCATGAGCGGGGACAGGGTTCGGTTCTTC. The V and J genes are TRBV6-5 and TRBJ2-1, with 9 bases matching TRBD1. The CDR3 sequence is 12 residues long. Germline trimming cut 7 bases from V and 15 bases from J; bases unmatched to any gene: 10. Germline CDR1 and CDR2: MNHEY and SVGAGI.

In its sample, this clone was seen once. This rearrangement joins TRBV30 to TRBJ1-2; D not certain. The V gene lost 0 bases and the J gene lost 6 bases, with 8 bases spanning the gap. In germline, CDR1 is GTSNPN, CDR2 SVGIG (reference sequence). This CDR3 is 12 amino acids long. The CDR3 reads CAWSVRGNGYTF. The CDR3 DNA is TGTGCCTGGAGTGTACGAGGGAATGGCTACACCTTC. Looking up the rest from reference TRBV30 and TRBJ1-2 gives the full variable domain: SQTIHQWPATLVQPVGSPLSLECTVEGTSNPNLYWYRQAAGRGLQLLFYSVGIGQISSEVPQNLSASRPQDRQFILSSKKLLLSDSGFYLCAWSVRGNGYTFGSGTRLTVV.

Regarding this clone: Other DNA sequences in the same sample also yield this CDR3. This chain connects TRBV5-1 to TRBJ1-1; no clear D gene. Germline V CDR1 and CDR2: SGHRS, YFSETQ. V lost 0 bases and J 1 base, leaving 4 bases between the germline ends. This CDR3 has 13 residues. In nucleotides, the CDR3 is TGCGCCAGCAGCTTGGGCGGGAACACTGAAGCTTTCTTT. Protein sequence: CASSLGGNTEAFF. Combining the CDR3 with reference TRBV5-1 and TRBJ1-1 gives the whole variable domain KAGVTQTPRYLIKTRGQQVTLSCSPISGHRSVSWYQQTPGQGLQFLFEYFSETQRNKGNFPGRFSGRQFSNSRSEMNVSTLELGDSALYLCASSLGGNTEAFFGQGTRLTVV.

This CDR3 reads CASSSPPSFSQPQHF. CDR3 nucleotide sequence: TGTGCCAGCAGTTCACCTCCCAGTTTCTCTCAGCCCCAGCATTTT. The rearrangement uses TRBV6-2 or TRBV6-3 and TRBJ1-5; unclear D gene. The V end was cut by 4 bases, the J end by 6 bases, with 16 bases between. The CDR3 loop spans 15 amino acids. Germline CDR1 reads MNHEY; CDR2 reads SVGEGT.

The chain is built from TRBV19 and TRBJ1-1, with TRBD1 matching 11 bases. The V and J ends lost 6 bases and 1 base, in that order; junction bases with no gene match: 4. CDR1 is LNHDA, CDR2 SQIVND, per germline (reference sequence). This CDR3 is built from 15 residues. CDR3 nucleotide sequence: TGTGCCAGTAGGGACAGGGGGCGGGGGAACACTGAAGCTTTCTTT. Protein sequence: CASRDRGRGNTEAFF.

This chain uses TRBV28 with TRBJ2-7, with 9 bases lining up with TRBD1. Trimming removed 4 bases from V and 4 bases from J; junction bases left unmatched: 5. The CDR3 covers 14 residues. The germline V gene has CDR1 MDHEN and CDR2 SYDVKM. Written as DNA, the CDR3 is TGTGCCAGCAGTTCTACAGGGGGCAGGTACGAGCAGTACTTC. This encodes CASSSTGGRYEQYF.

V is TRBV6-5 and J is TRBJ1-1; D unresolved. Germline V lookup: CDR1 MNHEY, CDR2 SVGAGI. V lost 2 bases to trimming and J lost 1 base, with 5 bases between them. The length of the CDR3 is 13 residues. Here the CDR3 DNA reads TGTGCCAGCAGTTACGAGGGGAACACTGAAGCTTTCTTT. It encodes CASSYEGNTEAFF.

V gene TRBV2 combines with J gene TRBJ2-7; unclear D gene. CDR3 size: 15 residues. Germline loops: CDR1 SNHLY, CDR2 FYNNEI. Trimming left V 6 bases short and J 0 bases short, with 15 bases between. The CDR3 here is CASRARLEDSYEQYF. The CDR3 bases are TGTGCCAGCAGAGCTCGACTCGAAGACTCCTACGAGCAGTACTTC.

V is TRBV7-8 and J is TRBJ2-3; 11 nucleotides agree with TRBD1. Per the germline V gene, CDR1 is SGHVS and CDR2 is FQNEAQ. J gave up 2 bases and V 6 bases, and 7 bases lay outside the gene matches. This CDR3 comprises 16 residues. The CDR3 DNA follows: TGTGCCAGCAGGTATAGGACAGGGGGCCCCACAGATACGCAGTATTTT. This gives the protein CASRYRTGGPTDTQYF.

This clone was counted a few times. The chain's CDR3 is CASSSWDYSYEQYF. CDR3 sequence (DNA): TGTGCCAGCAGCTCCTGGGACTACTCCTACGAGCAGTACTTC. J is TRBJ2-7 and V is TRBV7-9, with 7 bases identical to TRBD2. Germline values: CDR1 SEHNR, CDR2 FQNEAQ (reference sequence). V shed 4 bases and J 0 bases; nucleotides not matched to a gene: 3. This CDR3 contains 14 residues. Full variable domain (rest looked up from reference TRBV7-9 and TRBJ2-7): DTGVSQNPRHKITKRGQNVTFRCDPISEHNRLYWYRQTLGQGPEFLTYFQNEAQLEKSRLLSDRFSAERPKGSFSTLEIQRTEQGDSAMYLCASSSWDYSYEQYFGPGTRLTVT.